Sequencing of this T cell receptor beta chain was carried out in a study of regulatory T cells in long-lasting Graves disease. Sample time point: newly diagnosed GD, antithyroid drugs for less than 3 months. Researchers made the TCR library from RNA that was extracted from PBMCs. The patients were drawn from one endocrinology department in Xi'an, China. Researchers made TCR beta libraries by using iRepertoire HTBI primers and running Arm-PCR on CDR3 regions. TCRdb called the multiplex PCR reads again in MiXCR, with one record for every CDR3 protein. The profile shows a few hundred thousand distinct CDR3 sequences, 20% to 25% of them singletons. This clonotype has at least ten counts. Its specificity is unknown. Study results and caveats: Relative to new patients (roughly 1,000), persistent patients exhibited greater sharing of public clonotypes (around 2,500). Possibly, too few samples lowered accuracy.

The receptor's source is a female donor with Graves disease. The starting material was peripheral blood mononuclear cells (PBMCs), obtained at new diagnosis, from a patient treated with antithyroid drugs.

The CDR3 loop is CASRRMGQFGSGANVLTF. The CDR3 DNA sequence: TGTGCCAGCAGGAGAATGGGACAGTTCGGCTCTGGGGCCAACGTCCTGACTTTC. The rearrangement links TRBV6-1 to TRBJ2-6, with 7 bases lining up with TRBD1. Unmatched junction bases numbered 11, after V lost 6 bases and J lost 0 bases. The germline gives CDR1 MNHNS, CDR2 SASEGT. The CDR3 is made up of 18 amino acids.